This paragraph covers one T cell receptor (beta chain) sequence. Clinical history as reported by participants underpinned cohort assignment. It was within 2 weeks before study entry that exposed participants met a COVID-19 case. The CDR3 sequence is 13 residues long. V was shortened by 4 bases and J by 8 bases, with 12 bases between the two germline ends. Germline V lookup: CDR1 SGHDT, CDR2 YYEEEE. The data belong to a study of blood T cell repertoires in COVID-19. Study overall: PBMCs, B-cell-depleted T cells, or T cells provided the cDNA or gDNA that made up the material.

TCRdb keeps only in-frame clones here, not all; method: immunoSEQ multiplex PCR. The sample holds some 300,000 clones, just under 90% seen once. Material for sequencing was PBMCs or T cells enriched from blood (not recorded which). The V call is TRBV5-6, the J call TRBJ1-4; D is unclear. The TCR comes from a woman aged 45-60 years who had been exposed to COVID-19. The CDR3 is CASSVRDSEKLFF. In DNA form, the CDR3 reads TGTGCCAGCAGCGTCCGGGATTCAGAAAAACTGTTTTTT. Using reference TRBV5-6 and TRBJ1-4 for the parts outside the CDR3, the full variable domain is DAGVTQSPTHLIKTRGQQVTLRCSPKSGHDTVSWYQQALGQGPQFIFQYYEEEERQRGNFPDRFSGHQFPNYSSELNVNALLLGDSALYLCASSVRDSEKLFFGSGTQLSVL.